Presented here are 32 T cell receptor beta chains from one specimen sequenced in a study of OX40 agonist ivuxolimab in advanced cancers. This table comes from immunoSEQ multiplex PCR, and its TCRdb copy is limited to in-frame clones, with some not included. The data show around 74,000 clones, nearly 90% seen once. This specimen was CD4+ or CD8+ T cells sorted from blood, taken in a trial of the OX40 agonist ivuxolimab. These receptors originate from an adult with an advanced solid tumor such as melanoma, head and neck, liver or kidney cancer.

The rearrangement links TRBV6-6 to TRBJ2-1; tentative D call: TRBD1 (5 bases). Germline CDR1 reads MNHNY; CDR2 reads SVGAGI (reference sequence). The CDR3 runs 15 residues. Trimming took 6 bases from V and 8 from J, leaving 20 bases between them. The CDR3: CASRPYQDTSDEQFF. The CDR3 DNA is TGTGCCAGCAGGCCTTACCAGGACACCTCGGATGAGCAGTTCTTC.

The rearrangement uses TRBV19 and TRBJ2-1, with 11 bases lining up with TRBD2. With 5 bases clipped from V and 2 bases from J, the junction kept 8 bases outside the gene matches. CDR1 is LNHDA and CDR2 is SQIVND in the germline V gene (reference sequence). The CDR3 loop spans 17 amino acids. Here the CDR3 reads CASSFRGLAVTYNEQFF. DNA of the CDR3: TGTGCCAGTAGTTTCCGGGGACTAGCGGTTACCTACAATGAGCAGTTCTTC.

The chain uses TRBV5-1 and TRBJ2-1; the match to TRBD1 covers 10 bases. The junction had 11 bases not matched to a gene; V was cut back by 2 bases and J by 3 bases. CDR3 length: 18 amino acids. Germline values: CDR1 SGHRS, CDR2 YFSETQ. The CDR3 loop is CASSFSSTGTGDYNEQFF. The CDR3 nucleotides read TGCGCCAGCAGCTTTAGCTCTACTGGGACAGGGGACTACAATGAGCAGTTCTTC. The full variable domain, completed using reference TRBV5-1 and TRBJ2-1, is KAGVTQTPRYLIKTRGQQVTLSCSPISGHRSVSWYQQTPGQGLQFLFEYFSETQRNKGNFPGRFSGRQFSNSRSEMNVSTLELGDSALYLCASSFSSTGTGDYNEQFFGPGTRLTVL.

Written as DNA, the CDR3 is TGTGCCAGCAGCGCGAGGGGACAGGGAAGTCTCTCGGCGGATACGCAGTATTTT. Translated: CASSARGQGSLSADTQYF. This chain uses TRBV9 with TRBJ2-3, with TRBD1 matching 9 bases. CDR3 length: 18 residues. The ends lost 3 bases at V and 6 bases at J; junction bases unmatched: 17. The germline gives CDR1 SGDLS, CDR2 YYNGEE.

This sequence joins TRBV30 and TRBJ2-7, with D perhaps matching TRBD1 or TRBD2 (5 bases each). CDR1 and CDR2 (germline): GTSNPN, SVGIG (reference sequence). The CDR3 consists of 13 residues. V shed 4 bases and J shed 2 bases, with 12 bases lying between them. Here the CDR3 reads CAWTVGDPYEQYF. The CDR3 nucleotides read TGTGCCTGGACAGTCGGGGACCCCTACGAGCAGTACTTC. The full variable domain, rest sourced from reference TRBV30 and TRBJ2-7, is SQTIHQWPATLVQPVGSPLSLECTVEGTSNPNLYWYRQAAGRGLQLLFYSVGIGQISSEVPQNLSASRPQDRQFILSSKKLLLSDSGFYLCAWTVGDPYEQYFGPGTRLTVT.

In regard to this clone: The junction departs from the called germline gene at one end, perhaps through a read error. The CDR3: CASALGRYGYTF. CDR3 nucleotides: TGTGCTAGTGCTTTGGGCCGTTATGGCTACACCTTC. The chain combines TRBV12-5 with TRBJ1-2; unclear D gene. Germline V gene sequence: CDR1 LGHNT, CDR2 FRNRAP. This CDR3 contains 12 residues.

The chain has TRBV10-3 and TRBJ2-5; D is possibly TRBD1 (5 bases). The V end was cut by 2 bases, the J end by 1 base, with 20 bases between. Germline V gives CDR1 ENHRY, CDR2 SYGVKD. The CDR3 has 18 amino acids. DNA of the CDR3: TGTGCCATCAGTGAGCCTTCCGGGCGCCCTCAGGGCCAAGAGACCCAGTACTTC. Translation gives CAISEPSGRPQGQETQYF.

CDR3 loop: CASSYWSGADGYTF. The CDR3 DNA reads TGTGCCAGTAGCTACTGGTCGGGGGCGGATGGCTACACCTTC. V and J are TRBV19 and TRBJ1-2; D may be TRBD1 (6 bases). The V and J ends lost 6 bases and 6 bases respectively, with 17 bases between them. Germline V lookup: CDR1 LNHDA, CDR2 SQIVND (reference sequence). The length of the CDR3 is 14 residues. Full variable domain (remainder filled in from reference TRBV19 and TRBJ1-2): DGGITQSPKYLFRKEGQNVTLSCEQNLNHDAMYWYRQDPGQGLRLIYYSQIVNDFQKGDIAEGYSVSREKKESFPLTVTSAQKNPTAFYLCASSYWSGADGYTFGSGTRLTVV.

DNA of the CDR3: TGTGCCAGCAGCCTGCTACAGGGAAACTATGGCTACACCTTC. It specifies CASSLLQGNYGYTF. The V gene is TRBV5-8, the J gene TRBJ1-2, with a possible D match to TRBD1 (6 bases). V was pared by 4 bases and J by 2 bases, with 12 bases between. The CDR3 loop spans 14 amino acids. The V gene's germline CDR1 is SGHTS and CDR2 YDEGEE.

This clone was seen only a few times. This chain joins TRBV6-5 and TRBJ1-1; tentatively, D is TRBD1 (5 bases). V lost 8 bases, J lost 4 bases, and 11 bases lay in between. The germline V gene encodes CDR1 MNHEY and CDR2 SVGAGI. This CDR3 region has 12 residues. The CDR3 region has the DNA TGTGCCAGCGGCAGGGTGGCCACTGAAGCTTTCTTT. Encoded protein: CASGRVATEAFF.

The rearrangement links TRBV5-1 to TRBJ2-2; D is perhaps TRBD1 (5 bases). CDR1 is SGHRS, CDR2 YFSETQ, per germline. The CDR3 length is 18 residues. The V gene lost 3 bases and the J gene lost 3 bases, with 21 bases spanning the gap. DNA for the CDR3: TGCGCCAGCAGCTCAATGGCCCAGGGTAATGGGTACACCGGGGAGCTGTTTTTT. Amino acids: CASSSMAQGNGYTGELFF.

The chain joins TRBV2 to TRBJ1-5; D unresolved. In germline, CDR1 is SNHLY, CDR2 FYNNEI. There are 15 residues in the CDR3. V gave up 4 bases and J gave up 11 bases, with 21 bases separating them. The CDR3 here is CASSGAGGTMIAQHF. The CDR3 DNA follows: TGTGCCAGCAGTGGAGCAGGAGGTACGATGATAGCCCAGCATTTT.

The gene calls are TRBV7-9 and TRBJ1-5, with D possibly TRBD1 on 6 matching bases. Germline V gene lookup returns CDR1 SEHNR and CDR2 FQNEAQ (reference sequence). Trimming cost V 4 bases and J 7 bases, with 11 bases left between them. The CDR3 totals 13 residues. Here the CDR3 DNA reads TGTGCCAGCAGCTCCGACAGGTTACAGCCCCAGCATTTT. It yields the protein CASSSDRLQPQHF.

V gene TRBV6-1 combines with J gene TRBJ2-3; 10 bases agree with TRBD2. Germline-derived CDR1 and CDR2 are MNHNS and SASEGT. The CDR3 spans 14 residues. V shed 10 bases, J shed 4 bases, and the junction held 8 bases outside the gene matches. The CDR3 nucleotides are TGTGCCACCGCACTCACTAGCGGGGCAGATACGCAGTATTTT. Residues: CATALTSGADTQYF.

The V gene is TRBV5-5, the J gene TRBJ1-2; 11 bases map to TRBD1. This CDR3 has 15 amino acids. Germline V lookup: CDR1 SGHKS, CDR2 YYEKEE (reference sequence). V lost 4 bases to trimming and J lost 4 bases; unmatched junction nucleotides: 6. Here the CDR3 DNA reads TGTGCCAGCAGCCCCGGGACAGGGGGGTTCTATGGCTACACCTTC. Translation gives CASSPGTGGFYGYTF.

The V and J genes are TRBV9 and TRBJ2-3; D is undetermined. Germline CDR1 SGDLS, CDR2 YYNGEE. This CDR3 spans 13 amino acids. The V end was cut by 0 bases, the J end by 1 base, with 3 bases between. In DNA form, the CDR3 reads TGTGCCAGCAGCGTAGAGGGCACAGATACGCAGTATTTT. Translation gives CASSVEGTDTQYF.

The genes are TRBV5-1 and TRBJ2-5, with D perhaps TRBD1 (5 bases). V gave up 1 base and J gave up 5 bases, with 9 bases separating them. Per the germline V gene, CDR1 is SGHRS and CDR2 is YFSETQ. The CDR3 has 13 residues. The CDR3 sequence: CASSLTAGETQYF. CDR3 DNA sequence: TGCGCCAGCAGCTTGACGGCAGGGGAGACCCAGTACTTC.

This chain connects TRBV5-4 to TRBJ1-1; 10 bases map to TRBD1. Trimming took 0 bases from V and 6 from J; bases not matched to a gene: 5. Germline lookup yields CDR1 SGHNT and CDR2 YYREEE (reference sequence). CDR3 length: 15 amino acids. In DNA, the CDR3 is TGTGCCAGCAGCTTGGTTTCAGGACAGGGGGCTGAAGCTTTCTTT. Its translation: CASSLVSGQGAEAFF. Filled out from reference TRBV5-4 and TRBJ1-1, the complete variable domain reads ETGVTQSPTHLIKTRGQQVTLRCSSQSGHNTVSWYQQALGQGPQFIFQYYREEENGRGNFPPRFSGLQFPNYSSELNVNALELDDSALYLCASSLVSGQGAEAFFGQGTRLTVV.

This clone was observed once. The chain employs TRBV10-2 and TRBJ2-5; 14 bases fit TRBD2. J lost 5 bases, V lost 2 bases, and 13 bases had no gene match. Per the germline V gene, CDR1 is WSHSY and CDR2 is SAAADI. The CDR3 loop spans 19 amino acids. The CDR3: CASSETRLAGGPSGETQYF. CDR3 DNA: TGCGCCAGCAGTGAGACGCGACTAGCGGGAGGGCCCTCTGGCGAGACCCAGTACTTC.

The chain is built from TRBV11-2 and TRBJ2-1; D gene ambiguous. Germline CDR1 SGHAT, CDR2 FQNNGV. The V end lost 2 bases, the J end lost 0 bases, and 11 bases lay between the germline ends. This CDR3 is 16 amino acids long. CDR3 loop: CASSLMSPSSYNEQFF. The CDR3 DNA reads as TGTGCCAGCAGCTTAATGTCTCCAAGCTCCTACAATGAGCAGTTCTTC.

This clone was seen a single time. V usage is TRBV7-2 and J usage is TRBJ2-2; 10 bases line up with TRBD2. The CDR3 consists of 16 residues. Germline values: CDR1 SGHTA, CDR2 FQGNSA. V gave up 5 bases and J gave up 1 base; unmatched junction bases: 4. The CDR3 reads CASSIRLAGNTGELFF. In nucleotides, the CDR3 is TGTGCCAGCAGCATACGACTAGCGGGGAACACCGGGGAGCTGTTTTTT.

The chain links TRBV5-8 to TRBJ2-5; perhaps TRBD2 as D (5 bases). Deletions cut 0 bases from V and 3 bases from J, with 9 bases between. Germline assignment: CDR1 SGHTS and CDR2 YDEGEE. This CDR3 contains 14 residues. The CDR3 coding sequence is TGTGCCAGCAGCTTGGGAGGGTATGAAGAGACCCAGTACTTC. It specifies CASSLGGYEETQYF.

This CDR3 reads CASSEAQPGTEAFF. The DNA of the CDR3 is TGTGCCAGCAGTGAAGCGCAGCCGGGGACTGAAGCTTTCTTT. This chain uses TRBV6-1 with TRBJ1-1, with D uncertain. CDR1 is MNHNS and CDR2 is SASEGT in the germline V gene. The ends were cut back, 0 bases at V and 5 bases at J, with 10 bases in the middle. This CDR3 comprises 14 residues.

This clone was observed a handful of times. The chain is built from TRBV19 and TRBJ1-2, with 7 bases lining up with TRBD1. J gave up 8 bases and V 3 bases, and 21 bases lay outside the gene matches. The CDR3 extends over 18 amino acids. Germline CDR1 and CDR2: LNHDA and SQIVND (reference sequence). CDR3 region: CASSISLQGNLERGGYTF. The CDR3 nucleotides are TGTGCCAGTAGTATCAGTCTACAGGGGAACCTGGAGAGGGGAGGCTACACCTTC.

This rearrangement joins TRBV5-8 to TRBJ1-2; no definite D call. CDR1 is SGHTS, CDR2 YDEGEE, per germline. CDR3 length equals 14 residues. The V end lost 4 bases, the J end lost 5 bases, and 15 bases lay between the germline ends. CDR3 nucleotide sequence: TGTGCCAGCAGCAATGTTCCAGGAGTTTATGGCTACACCTTC. This encodes CASSNVPGVYGYTF.

This clone was counted a single time. This CDR3 is CASSLEWNTDTQYF. The DNA of the CDR3 is TGTGCCAGCAGCTTAGAATGGAATACAGATACGCAGTATTTT. This chain uses TRBV7-2 with TRBJ2-3, with D hard to call. The CDR3 length is 14 residues. Germline loops: CDR1 SGHTA, CDR2 FQGNSA. V lost 1 base, J lost 3 bases, and 8 bases lay in between.

In this sample, this clone turned up a few times. The rearrangement links TRBV5-1 to TRBJ1-3; 10 bases line up with TRBD1. Trimming cost V 0 bases and J 3 bases; bases outside gene matches: 3. From germline, CDR1 is SGHRS and CDR2 YFSETQ. The CDR3 is 16 amino acids. In DNA, the CDR3 is TGCGCCAGCAGCTTGGTGGGACAGGGGAATGGAAACACCATATATTTT. This gives the protein CASSLVGQGNGNTIYF.

This chain's CDR3 is CASSATASYEQYF. DNA for the CDR3: TGTGCCAGCAGCGCGACAGCTTCCTACGAGCAGTACTTC. The V gene is TRBV6-6, the J gene TRBJ2-7, with D possibly being TRBD1 (5 bases). The germline CDR1 and CDR2 sequences are MNHNY and SVGAGI (reference sequence). There are 13 residues in the CDR3. V lost 6 bases, J lost 1 base, and 10 bases lay in between.

The chain has TRBV5-4 and TRBJ2-7; 12 bases match TRBD2. V was pared by 4 bases and J by 4 bases, with 6 bases of the junction left unmatched. This CDR3 has 15 amino acids. The germline gives CDR1 SGHNT, CDR2 YYREEE (reference sequence). The CDR3 protein is CASSISSGRAYEQYF. CDR3 DNA sequence: TGTGCCAGCAGCATATCTAGCGGGAGGGCGTACGAGCAGTACTTC.

The chain has TRBV7-2 and TRBJ2-1, with TRBD2 matching over 7 bases. The CDR3 extends over 16 amino acids. The germline gives CDR1 SGHTA, CDR2 FQGNSA. The ends lost 1 base at V and 7 bases at J; junction bases unmatched: 10. The CDR3 reads CASSLVGGAGKNEQFF. In nucleotides, the CDR3 is TGTGCCAGCAGCTTAGTGGGTGGAGCGGGGAAGAATGAGCAGTTCTTC.

This chain links TRBV7-9 with TRBJ2-3; 8 nucleotides align to TRBD1. Germline V lookup: CDR1 SEHNR, CDR2 FQNEAQ (reference sequence). The CDR3 totals 17 residues. The ends lost 4 bases at V and 5 bases at J; junction bases unmatched: 14. The CDR3 spells CASSSPPTGALGDTQYF. As DNA, the CDR3 is TGTGCCAGCAGCTCGCCCCCGACAGGGGCGCTCGGAGATACGCAGTATTTT.

This clone was seen more than once but under ten times. The rearrangement uses TRBV28 and TRBJ1-1; D unclear. The CDR3 spans 13 residues. Trimming pared 7 bases from V and 0 bases from J, leaving 9 bases between. Germline V gene data show CDR1 as MDHEN and CDR2 as SYDVKM. The CDR3 is CASKTGMNTEAFF. CDR3 bases: TGTGCCAGCAAAACGGGCATGAACACTGAAGCTTTCTTT.